The 26 T cell receptor beta chains below were found in one sample sequenced in a study of blood T cell repertoires in COVID-19. Profiling relied on immunoSEQ multiplex PCR, and the TCRdb table lists in-frame clones only, not all of them. Of fewer than 25,000 clones in the sample, more than 90% were seen once. The specimen was peripheral blood. Source of these receptors: a human donor in a cohort sampled during active COVID-19.

This chain uses TRBV3-1 (or the pseudogene TRBV3-2) with TRBJ2-3, with 7 nucleotides matching TRBD2. V lost 2 bases and J lost 7; bases outside the gene matches: 3. Germline V lookup: CDR1 LGHDT, CDR2 YNNKEL (reference sequence). The CDR3 covers 13 residues. The chain's CDR3 is CASSQSGGHTQYF. CDR3 in DNA: TGTGCCAGCAGCCAATCGGGGGGACATACGCAGTATTTT.

This clone has a single count. The gene calls are TRBV19 and TRBJ2-7; TRBD1 agrees at 9 bases. CDR1 LNHDA and CDR2 SQIVND come from the germline V gene (reference sequence). CDR3 length: 14 amino acids. V trimming: 7 bases; J trimming: 2 bases; junction bases outside the gene matches: 6. The CDR3 DNA follows: TGTGCCAGTACTCCGGGGGACAGGGCCTACGAGCAGTACTTC. Translation: CASTPGDRAYEQYF.

This rearrangement joins TRBV24-1 to TRBJ2-5, with 7 bases identical to TRBD1. The CDR3 contains 14 residues. V trimming: 5 bases; J trimming: 5 bases; junction bases outside the gene matches: 7. In germline, CDR1 is KGHDR, CDR2 SFDVKD. This CDR3 reads CATSGDRVAETQYF. The CDR3 DNA follows: TGTGCCACCAGTGGTGACAGGGTTGCGGAGACCCAGTACTTC.

The chain couples TRBV3-1 (or the pseudogene TRBV3-2) to TRBJ2-1; TRBD2 matches at 8 bases. CDR3 size: 16 residues. The ends lost 1 base at V and 4 bases at J; junction bases unmatched: 6. Germline V gives CDR1 LGHDT, CDR2 YNNKEL (reference sequence). Written as DNA, the CDR3 is TGTGCCAGCAGCCAAGGTGGTAGCGGGGCGTACAATGAGCAGTTCTTC. It yields the protein CASSQGGSGAYNEQFF.

Only one count was recorded for this clone. The rearrangement joins TRBV12-5 to TRBJ2-3; D remains ambiguous. V lost 2 bases, J lost 3 bases, and 9 bases lay in between. CDR3 length equals 14 residues. CDR1 is LGHNT, CDR2 FRNRAP, per germline. This CDR3 is CASGLPPQTDTQYF. CDR3 DNA: TGTGCTAGTGGTTTGCCACCTCAGACAGATACGCAGTATTTT.

This chain joins TRBV9 and TRBJ1-5; D may be TRBD1 (6 bases). Per germline, CDR1 SGDLS and CDR2 YYNGEE. Trimming cost V 4 bases and J 0 bases, with 11 bases left between them. The CDR3 extends over 15 amino acids. CDR3 sequence: CASSTWDISNQPQHF. The CDR3 nucleotides read TGTGCCAGCAGCACCTGGGACATTAGCAATCAGCCCCAGCATTTT. Filled out from reference TRBV9 and TRBJ1-5, the complete variable domain reads DSGVTQTPKHLITATGQRVTLRCSPRSGDLSVYWYQQSLDQGLQFLIQYYNGEERAKGNILERFSAQQFPDLHSELNLSSLELGDSALYFCASSTWDISNQPQHFGDGTRLSIL.

The genes are TRBV29-1 and TRBJ1-1; D is undetermined. V was cut by 7 bases and J by 0 bases, with 9 bases left in between. Germline V gene data show CDR1 as SQVTM and CDR2 as ANQGSEA. The CDR3 length is 12 residues. The CDR3 DNA is TGCAGCGCTACGAACTTGAACACTGAAGCTTTCTTT. It is translated as CSATNLNTEAFF. Based on the CDR3 plus reference TRBV29-1 and TRBJ1-1, the full variable domain is SAVISQKPSRDICQRGTSLTIQCQVDSQVTMMFWYRQQPGQSLTLIATANQGSEATYESGFVIDKFPISRPNLTFSTLTVSNMSPEDSSIYLCSATNLNTEAFFGQGTRLTVV.

The chain has TRBV14 and TRBJ2-5; 9 nucleotides agree with TRBD2. The CDR3 runs 15 residues. V lost 3 bases to trimming and J lost 5 bases; unmatched junction nucleotides: 7. CDR1 SGHDN and CDR2 FVKESK come from the germline V gene. The CDR3 loop is CASSQGLAGAETQYF. Written as DNA, the CDR3 is TGTGCCAGCAGCCAGGGCTTAGCGGGAGCCGAGACCCAGTACTTC.

The chain is built from TRBV5-1 and TRBJ1-1, with 8 bases identical to TRBD1. CDR1 SGHRS and CDR2 YFSETQ come from the germline V gene. This CDR3 is built from 15 residues. Trimming removed 4 bases from V and 5 bases from J; junction bases left unmatched: 10. CDR3 coding DNA: TGCGCCAGCAGCAGCGGACAGGGTAGTCAAACTGAAGCTTTCTTT. Its translation: CASSSGQGSQTEAFF.

The chain joins TRBV5-1 to TRBJ2-3; a possible D gene is TRBD1 (8 bases). The V gene lost 0 bases and the J gene lost 3 bases, with 11 bases spanning the gap. The CDR3 is 15 amino acids. Germline assignment: CDR1 SGHRS and CDR2 YFSETQ. This CDR3 reads CASSLDRGGTDTQYF. The CDR3 DNA reads TGCGCCAGCAGCTTGGACAGGGGGGGGACAGATACGCAGTATTTT. Full variable domain (rest looked up from reference TRBV5-1 and TRBJ2-3): KAGVTQTPRYLIKTRGQQVTLSCSPISGHRSVSWYQQTPGQGLQFLFEYFSETQRNKGNFPGRFSGRQFSNSRSEMNVSTLELGDSALYLCASSLDRGGTDTQYFGPGTRLTVL.

The chain combines TRBV19 with TRBJ2-1, with 10 bases that match TRBD2. V trimming: 1 base; J trimming: 8 bases; junction bases outside the gene matches: 8. This CDR3 comprises 16 residues. In germline, CDR1 is LNHDA, CDR2 SQIVND (reference sequence). CDR3 in DNA: TGTGCCAGTAGTATAGGTATTAGCGGGAGGACCTATGAGCAGTTCTTC. Protein product: CASSIGISGRTYEQFF.

The gene calls are TRBV11-3 and TRBJ2-7; no firm D call. The CDR3 consists of 14 residues. Per germline, CDR1 SGHNT and CDR2 YENEEA. Trimming took 5 bases from V and 3 from J, leaving 14 bases between them. CDR3 region: CASSPSAAHYEQYF. The CDR3 DNA sequence: TGTGCCAGCAGCCCCTCCGCGGCACACTACGAGCAGTACTTC.

This clone was recorded a few times. This chain connects TRBV6-6 to TRBJ2-7, with D possibly being TRBD2 (6 bases). Looked up from germline, CDR1 is MNHNY and CDR2 is SVGAGI (reference sequence). Trimming removed 7 bases at V and 5 bases at J, with 15 bases between. The length of the CDR3 is 13 residues. In DNA, the CDR3 is TGTGCCAGCACTTCCCGGGGGAAGAACGAGCAGTACTTC. Protein sequence: CASTSRGKNEQYF.

This clone was detected once. The chain joins TRBV15 to TRBJ2-1; TRBD2 aligns across 13 bases. This CDR3 spans 18 amino acids. V was pared by 7 bases and J by 1 base, with 10 bases of the junction left unmatched. Looked up from germline, CDR1 is LNHNV and CDR2 is YYDKDF (reference sequence). CDR3 sequence (DNA): TGTGCCACCACCAAGGGAACTAGCGGGGGGGCATCCTACAATGAGCAGTTCTTC. It translates to CATTKGTSGGASYNEQFF.

This clone was observed a few times. DNA of the CDR3: TGTGCCAGCAGCTTCCACCGGTTCGGGACTAGCGGGAGGGGTCGCACAGATACGCAGTATTTT. It translates to CASSFHRFGTSGRGRTDTQYF. The genes are TRBV7-8 and TRBJ2-3, with 16 bases fitting TRBD2. This CDR3 is built from 21 residues. J gave up 1 base and V 3 bases, and 13 bases lay outside the gene matches. Germline V gives CDR1 SGHVS, CDR2 FQNEAQ.

V gene TRBV4-3 combines with J gene TRBJ1-2; 7 nucleotides line up with TRBD1. After removal of 2 bases from V and 4 bases from J, the junction contained 7 bases not matched to a gene. The CDR3 sequence is 15 residues long. The germline gives CDR1 LGHNA, CDR2 YSLEER. The CDR3 coding sequence is TGCGCCAGCAGCCAACAACGGGACAGATCCTATGGCTACACCTTC. This codes for CASSQQRDRSYGYTF.

This chain uses TRBV30 with TRBJ2-5, with 7 bases aligning to TRBD1. CDR1 GTSNPN and CDR2 SVGIG come from the germline V gene (reference sequence). Unmatched junction bases numbered 12, after V lost 4 bases and J lost 1 base. This CDR3 spans 16 amino acids. CDR3 protein: CAWILSPGTAQETQYF. The CDR3 bases are TGTGCCTGGATTCTCTCCCCCGGGACAGCCCAAGAGACCCAGTACTTC. The full variable domain, in which reference TRBV30 and TRBJ2-5 provide the parts outside the CDR3, is SQTIHQWPATLVQPVGSPLSLECTVEGTSNPNLYWYRQAAGRGLQLLFYSVGIGQISSEVPQNLSASRPQDRQFILSSKKLLLSDSGFYLCAWILSPGTAQETQYFGPGTRLLVL.

The V call is TRBV19, the J call TRBJ1-1; no definite D call. The V gene's germline CDR1 is LNHDA and CDR2 SQIVND (reference sequence). The V gene lost 3 bases and the J gene lost 1 base, with 12 bases spanning the gap. CDR3 length equals 15 residues. CDR3 amino acids: CASSILSGGNTEAFF. The CDR3 coding sequence is TGTGCCAGTAGTATCCTCTCCGGTGGGAACACTGAAGCTTTCTTT.

The J gene is TRBJ1-2, the V gene TRBV28, with 10 bases that match TRBD1. The V and J ends lost 5 bases and 4 bases, in that order; junction bases with no gene match: 4. CDR1 and CDR2 from the germline V gene are MDHEN and SYDVKM. This CDR3 contains 14 residues. The CDR3 nucleotides are TGTGCCAGCAGTAGGGACAGGGGAGTCTATGGCTACACCTTC. It translates to CASSRDRGVYGYTF.

The chain employs TRBV5-1 and TRBJ2-2, with 7 bases lining up with TRBD1. Germline V lookup: CDR1 SGHRS, CDR2 YFSETQ. Unmatched junction bases numbered 5, after V lost 4 bases and J lost 5 bases. This CDR3 comprises 14 residues. DNA of the CDR3: TGCGCCAGCAGCCCTACAGGGGAGACCGGGGAGCTGTTTTTT. It is translated as CASSPTGETGELFF.

V and J are TRBV29-1 and TRBJ1-2, with 7 bases that match TRBD1. V shed 3 bases and J 5 bases; nucleotides not matched to a gene: 18. The CDR3 covers 17 residues. Looked up from germline, CDR1 is SQVTM and CDR2 is ANQGSEA. CDR3 sequence: CSVEPRATGVLEYGYTF. CDR3 DNA: TGCAGCGTTGAGCCACGAGCCACAGGGGTTCTCGAATATGGCTACACCTTC.

The rearrangement links TRBV11-2 to TRBJ2-2, with TRBD1 identical over 7 bases. After removal of 0 bases from V and 6 bases from J, the junction contained 4 bases not matched to a gene. Germline V gene data show CDR1 as SGHAT and CDR2 as FQNNGV. The CDR3 is 15 amino acids. In nucleotides, the CDR3 is TGTGCCAGCAGCTTAGACAGGGGGTGGGCCGGGGAGCTGTTTTTT. Translated: CASSLDRGWAGELFF.

The chain employs TRBV9 and TRBJ2-3; 9 bases are a match to TRBD2. Germline V gene lookup returns CDR1 SGDLS and CDR2 YYNGEE. The CDR3 length is 16 residues. V shed 3 bases, J shed 0 bases, and the junction held 5 bases outside the gene matches. The CDR3 sequence is CASSASGTTSTDTQYF. The CDR3 nucleotides are TGTGCCAGCAGCGCTAGCGGGACGACGAGCACAGATACGCAGTATTTT.

The V gene is TRBV6-5, the J gene TRBJ1-1, with a tentative D call TRBD1 (5 bases). Germline V gene sequence: CDR1 MNHEY, CDR2 SVGAGI. V lost 6 bases and J 1 base, leaving 9 bases between the germline ends. The CDR3 has 13 residues. CDR3 coding DNA: TGTGCCAGCAGATCGACAGAGAACACTGAAGCTTTCTTT. Amino acid sequence: CASRSTENTEAFF.

The chain carries TRBV7-8 and TRBJ1-4; 7 nucleotides line up with TRBD1. The CDR3 loop spans 19 amino acids. CDR1 is SGHVS and CDR2 is FQNEAQ in the germline V gene. V shed 0 bases, J shed 4 bases, and the junction held 14 bases outside the gene matches. CDR3 DNA: TGTGCCAGCAGCTTAGCGGTCAGGGGGTCGGTCTCGGATAATGAAAAACTGTTTTTT. Translated, it gives CASSLAVRGSVSDNEKLFF.

This sequence joins TRBV4-3 and TRBJ2-5, with D tentatively TRBD2 (5 bases). The CDR3 spans 15 residues. The V gene's germline CDR1 is LGHNA and CDR2 YSLEER. The germline V and J ends were trimmed by 0 bases and 5 bases, with 13 bases remaining between them. The CDR3 nucleotides read TGCGCCAGCAGCCAAGATCGAGTTAGCGTGGAGACCCAGTACTTC. Encoded protein: CASSQDRVSVETQYF.